This T cell receptor (beta chain) was retrieved from a study of T-cell memory formation after mild COVID-19. UMIs and sample barcodes were carried by the TCR alpha and TCR beta cDNA libraries that 5'RACE produced using constant-segment primers. TCRdb used MiXCR to reprocess the 5' RACE reads, holding one entry per CDR3 protein. The sample lists approximately 430,000 distinct CDR3 sequences, 20% to 30% occurring once. The CDR3 consists of 14 residues. The V gene lost 8 bases and the J gene lost 0 bases, with 13 bases spanning the gap. Germline-derived CDR1 and CDR2 are SGHVS and FQNEAQ. A word on this clonotype: Its antigen is still unknown.

Study conclusions and caveats: The finding that pre-infection memory included some responding clones suggested that cross-reactive memory joined.

This chain connects TRBV7-8 to TRBJ1-1; D uncertain. The source of this sequence is an adult woman who had mild COVID-19 (a few samples of this study predate the infection). Cell type and time point are not known. Sequencing was done on a sample of PBMCs or a T cell subset sorted from them (not recorded which). The CDR3 sequence: CASGPGFMNTEAFF. For the CDR3, the DNA is TGTGCCAGCGGCCCGGGGTTCATGAACACTGAAGCTTTCTTT.